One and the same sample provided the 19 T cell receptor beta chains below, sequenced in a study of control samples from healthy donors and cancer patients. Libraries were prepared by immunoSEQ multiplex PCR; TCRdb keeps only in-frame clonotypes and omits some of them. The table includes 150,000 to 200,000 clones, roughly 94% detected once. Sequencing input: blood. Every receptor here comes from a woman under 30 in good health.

CDR3 loop: CASSVTGRDGKLFF. In DNA, the CDR3 is TGTGCCAGCAGCGTAACAGGGAGGGACGGAAAACTGTTTTTT. This chain joins TRBV2 and TRBJ1-4; D is perhaps TRBD1 (6 bases). Deletions cut 6 bases from V and 10 bases from J, with 18 bases between. CDR3 length: 14 amino acids. Germline V CDR1 and CDR2: SNHLY, FYNNEI. Variable domain in full (rest from reference TRBV2 and TRBJ1-4): EPEVTQTPSHQVTQMGQEVILRCVPISNHLYFYWYRQILGQKVEFLVSFYNNEISEKSEIFDDQFSVERPDGSNFTLKIRSTKLEDSAMYFCASSVTGRDGKLFFGSGTQLSVL.

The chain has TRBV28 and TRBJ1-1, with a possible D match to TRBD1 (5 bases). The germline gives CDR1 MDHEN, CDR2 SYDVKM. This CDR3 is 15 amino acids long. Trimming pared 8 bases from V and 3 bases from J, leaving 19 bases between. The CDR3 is CASSEAGRAYTEAFF. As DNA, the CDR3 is TGTGCCAGCTCGGAAGCTGGCAGGGCCTACACTGAAGCTTTCTTT.

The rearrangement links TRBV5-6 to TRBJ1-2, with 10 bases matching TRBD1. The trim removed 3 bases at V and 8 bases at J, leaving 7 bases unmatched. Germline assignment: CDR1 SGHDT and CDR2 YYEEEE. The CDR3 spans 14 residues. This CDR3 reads CASSSTGGPNGYTF. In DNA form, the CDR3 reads TGTGCCAGCAGCTCGACAGGGGGCCCTAACGGCTACACCTTC.

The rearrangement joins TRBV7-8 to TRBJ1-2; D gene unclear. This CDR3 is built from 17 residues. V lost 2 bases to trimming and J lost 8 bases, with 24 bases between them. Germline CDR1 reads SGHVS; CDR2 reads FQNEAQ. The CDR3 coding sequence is TGTGCCAGCAGCTTAAAGTTCTCCAATCGGTTAGAGGAGGGCTACACCTTC. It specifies CASSLKFSNRLEEGYTF.

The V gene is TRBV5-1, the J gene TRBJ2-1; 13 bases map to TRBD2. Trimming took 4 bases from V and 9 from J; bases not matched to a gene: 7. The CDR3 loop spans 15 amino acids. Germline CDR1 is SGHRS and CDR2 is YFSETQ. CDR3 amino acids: CASSTRTSGSGEQFF. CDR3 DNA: TGCGCCAGCAGCACCCGGACTAGCGGGAGCGGTGAGCAGTTCTTC.

The chain's CDR3 is CASSRTGGGSYEQYF. The CDR3 DNA reads TGTGCCAGCAGCCGAACAGGGGGGGGCTCCTACGAGCAGTACTTC. V gene TRBV11-2 combines with J gene TRBJ2-7; TRBD1 might be the D (8 bases). Germline CDR1 reads SGHAT; CDR2 reads FQNNGV. Trimming took off 5 bases at V and 0 bases at J, with 14 bases between the two ends. The length of the CDR3 is 15 residues.

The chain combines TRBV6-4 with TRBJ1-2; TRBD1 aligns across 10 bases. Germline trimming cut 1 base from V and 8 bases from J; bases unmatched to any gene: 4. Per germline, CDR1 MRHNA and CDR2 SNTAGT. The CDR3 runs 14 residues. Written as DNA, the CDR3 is TGTGCCAGCAGTGACTGGGACAGGGGTTGGGGCTACACCTTC. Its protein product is CASSDWDRGWGYTF.

CDR3 nucleotide sequence: TGTGCCAGCAGCTCCCCCCCGGGACTATACGAAAAACTGTTTTTT. Amino acid sequence: CASSSPPGLYEKLFF. The chain links TRBV5-8 to TRBJ1-4; D possibly corresponds to TRBD1 (5 bases). CDR1 is SGHTS and CDR2 is YDEGEE in the germline V gene. Trimming removed 3 bases at V and 8 bases at J, with 17 bases between. The CDR3 has 15 residues.

The CDR3 reads CALVGGDSGELFF. The CDR3 nucleotides are TGTGCCCTAGTGGGCGGGGACAGCGGGGAGCTGTTTTTT. The rearrangement joins TRBV19 to TRBJ2-2, with a tentative D call TRBD1 (7 bases). The CDR3 runs 13 residues. V lost 11 bases and J lost 7, with 17 bases in between. Per germline, CDR1 LNHDA and CDR2 SQIVND (reference sequence). The full variable domain, in which reference TRBV19 and TRBJ2-2 provide the parts outside the CDR3, is DGGITQSPKYLFRKEGQNVTLSCEQNLNHDAMYWYRQDPGQGLRLIYYSQIVNDFQKGDIAEGYSVSREKKESFPLTVTSAQKNPTAFYLCALVGGDSGELFFGEGSRLTVL.

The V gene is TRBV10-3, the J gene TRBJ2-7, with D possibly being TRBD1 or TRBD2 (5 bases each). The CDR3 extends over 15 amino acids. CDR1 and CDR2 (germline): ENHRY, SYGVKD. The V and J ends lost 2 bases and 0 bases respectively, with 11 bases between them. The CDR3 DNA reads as TGTGCCATCAGTGAGGGGGACCTCAGCTCCTACGAGCAGTACTTC. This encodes CAISEGDLSSYEQYF.

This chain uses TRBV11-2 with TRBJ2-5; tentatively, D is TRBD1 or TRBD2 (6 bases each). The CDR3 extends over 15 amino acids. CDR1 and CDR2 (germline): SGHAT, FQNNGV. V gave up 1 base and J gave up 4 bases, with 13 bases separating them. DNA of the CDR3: TGTGCCAGCAGCTTAGCAGAGGGGGGCCGAGAGACCCAGTACTTC. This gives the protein CASSLAEGGRETQYF.

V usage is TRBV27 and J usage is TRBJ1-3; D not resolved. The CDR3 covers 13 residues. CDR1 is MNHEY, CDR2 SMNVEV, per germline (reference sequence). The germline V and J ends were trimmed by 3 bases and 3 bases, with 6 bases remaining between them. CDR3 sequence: CASSFLGGNTIYF. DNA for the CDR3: TGTGCCAGCAGTTTCCTGGGTGGAAACACCATATATTTT.

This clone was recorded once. This chain's CDR3 is CAWSGEKGGNTEAFF. Written as DNA, the CDR3 is TGTGCCTGGAGTGGGGAAAAGGGCGGCAACACTGAAGCTTTCTTT. This chain links TRBV30 with TRBJ1-1; D is uncertain. The CDR3 length is 15 residues. Trimming shortened V by 1 base and J by 2 bases, and 14 bases separated the two germline ends. Germline-derived CDR1 and CDR2 are GTSNPN and SVGIG (reference sequence).

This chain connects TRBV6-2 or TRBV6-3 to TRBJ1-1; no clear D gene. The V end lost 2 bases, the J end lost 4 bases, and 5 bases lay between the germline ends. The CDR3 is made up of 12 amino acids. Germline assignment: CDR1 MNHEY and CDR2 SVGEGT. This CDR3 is CASSYGSTEAFF. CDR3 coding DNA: TGTGCCAGCAGTTACGGATCCACTGAAGCTTTCTTT.

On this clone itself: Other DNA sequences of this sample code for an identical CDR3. CDR3 region: CASSPVGSGNTIYF. Here the CDR3 DNA reads TGCGCCAGCAGCCCGGTGGGCTCTGGAAACACCATATATTTT. V and J are TRBV5-1 and TRBJ1-3; no clear D. Germline CDR1 and CDR2: SGHRS and YFSETQ. CDR3 length: 14 residues. V lost 4 bases, J lost 0 bases, and 8 bases lay in between.

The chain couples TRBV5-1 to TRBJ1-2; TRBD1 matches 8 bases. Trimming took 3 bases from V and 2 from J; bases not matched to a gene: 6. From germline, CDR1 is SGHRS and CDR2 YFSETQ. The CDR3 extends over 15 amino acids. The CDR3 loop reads CASSSWTGTNYGYTF. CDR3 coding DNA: TGCGCCAGCAGCTCTTGGACAGGGACCAACTATGGCTACACCTTC.

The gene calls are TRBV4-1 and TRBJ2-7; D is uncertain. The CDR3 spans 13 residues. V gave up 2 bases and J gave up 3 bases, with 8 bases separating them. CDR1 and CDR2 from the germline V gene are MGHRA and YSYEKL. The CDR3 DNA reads TGCGCCAGCAGCCAAAGAACATACTACGAGCAGTACTTC. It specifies CASSQRTYYEQYF.

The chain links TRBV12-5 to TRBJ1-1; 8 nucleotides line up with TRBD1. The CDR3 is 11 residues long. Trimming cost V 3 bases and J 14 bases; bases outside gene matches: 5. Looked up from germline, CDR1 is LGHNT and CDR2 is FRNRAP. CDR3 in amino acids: CASGFGQGRFF. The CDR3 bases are TGTGCTAGTGGTTTCGGACAGGGTCGGTTCTTT. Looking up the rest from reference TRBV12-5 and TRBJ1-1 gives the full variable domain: DARVTQTPRHKVTEMGQEVTMRCQPILGHNTVFWYRQTMMQGLELLAYFRNRAPLDDSGMPKDRFSAEMPDATLATLKIQPSEPRDSAVYFCASGFGQGRFFGQGTRLTVV.

The DNA of the CDR3 is TGCGCCAGCAGCTTCAAAGAGACCCAGTACTTC. It specifies CASSFKETQYF. V and J are TRBV5-1 and TRBJ2-5; D is uncertain. Trimming left V 2 bases short and J 3 bases short, with 2 bases between. The CDR3 runs 11 residues. The germline gives CDR1 SGHRS, CDR2 YFSETQ.